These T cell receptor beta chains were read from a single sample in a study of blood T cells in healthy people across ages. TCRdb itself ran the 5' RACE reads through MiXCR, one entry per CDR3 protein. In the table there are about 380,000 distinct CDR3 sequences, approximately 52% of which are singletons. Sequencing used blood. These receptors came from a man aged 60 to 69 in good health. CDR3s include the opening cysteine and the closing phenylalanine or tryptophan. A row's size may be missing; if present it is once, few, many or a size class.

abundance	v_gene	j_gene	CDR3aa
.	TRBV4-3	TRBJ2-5	CASSQDLRGQETQYF
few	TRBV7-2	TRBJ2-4	CASSLSGLAGGKNIQYF
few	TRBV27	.	CASSSPGGAYEQYF
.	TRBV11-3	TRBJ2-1	CASSTGVGNEQFF
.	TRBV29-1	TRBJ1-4	CSGGLEFGEKLFF
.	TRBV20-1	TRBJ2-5	CSARVSGGRETQYF
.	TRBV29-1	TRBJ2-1	CSVVFSVGGFGYNEQFF
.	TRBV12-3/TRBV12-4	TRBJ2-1	CASSLGGQGTEQFF
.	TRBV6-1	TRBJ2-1	CASRAGVRYNEQFF
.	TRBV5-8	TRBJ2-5	CASSLGRAGAETQYF
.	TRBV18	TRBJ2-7	CASSPASLSHEQYF
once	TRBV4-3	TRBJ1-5	CASSQSVIGEPQHF
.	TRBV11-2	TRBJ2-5	CASSLGASGGAYETQYF
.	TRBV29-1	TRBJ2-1	CSVEEGGAGEQFF